Listed below are T cell receptor beta chains from one sample, sequenced in a study of blood T cell dynamics during melanoma immunotherapy. TCRdb's table, derived via immunoSEQ multiplex PCR, lists solely in-frame clones and lacks some. The sample lists 5,500 to 7,500 clones, around 83% seen once, with roughly a third in the top ten. The specimen comprised blood, sampled from a patient treated with checkpoint blockade. Receptors were obtained from a human donor with melanoma. Some clones in this sample may be carry-over from other donors' samples. Both conserved end residues are part of each CDR3. D genes are given only for firm matches. Size tells how often a clone was seen (once, few, many) or the class of an expanded clone, and some rows leave it out.

cdr3_nt: TGTGCCAGCAGGACAGTCAAAAATAGCAATCAGCCCCAGCATTTT; cdr3_aa: CASRTVKNSNQPQHF; v_call: TRBV27; j_call: TRBJ1-5; d_call: .; clone_size: .
cdr3_nt: TGCGCCAGCAGCGTTGGGACATCCCAAGAGACCCAGTACTTC; cdr3_aa: CASSVGTSQETQYF; v_call: TRBV5-1; j_call: TRBJ2-5; d_call: .; clone_size: .
cdr3_nt: TGTGCCAGCTCATACGGTAGCTCCTACGAGCAGTACTTC; cdr3_aa: CASSYGSSYEQYF; v_call: TRBV18; j_call: TRBJ2-7; d_call: .; clone_size: .
cdr3_nt: TGCGCCAGCAGCGGTCGGACTAGCGAGGGCACAGATACGCAGTATTTT; cdr3_aa: CASSGRTSEGTDTQYF; v_call: TRBV5-1; j_call: TRBJ2-3; d_call: TRBD2; clone_size: .
cdr3_nt: TGTGCCAGCAGTTTAGGGGGGACAGGGGACTACGAGCAGTACTTC; cdr3_aa: CASSLGGTGDYEQYF; v_call: TRBV28; j_call: TRBJ2-7; d_call: TRBD1; clone_size: .
cdr3_nt: TGTGCCAGCAGCTTTGCAGGGGATTCAGGATACGAGCAGTACTTC; cdr3_aa: CASSFAGDSGYEQYF; v_call: TRBV11-2; j_call: TRBJ2-7; d_call: .; clone_size: .
cdr3_nt: TGTGCCAGCAGTGGGAGACAGGGGATTAGATCCTACGAGCAGTACTTC; cdr3_aa: CASSGRQGIRSYEQYF; v_call: TRBV2; j_call: TRBJ2-7; d_call: TRBD1; clone_size: .
cdr3_nt: TGTGCCAGTAGAGGACTAGCGGGGGGGTCAGATACGCAGTATTTT; cdr3_aa: CASRGLAGGSDTQYF; v_call: TRBV19; j_call: TRBJ2-3; d_call: TRBD2; clone_size: .
cdr3_nt: TGTGCCAGCAGCCTCTCCGGGACAGGGGCCTACGAGCAGTACTTC; cdr3_aa: CASSLSGTGAYEQYF; v_call: TRBV2; j_call: TRBJ2-7; d_call: TRBD1; clone_size: .
cdr3_nt: TGTGCCAGCAGCGGAGACGGCCGGTGGGGGGAGACCCAGTACTTC; cdr3_aa: CASSGDGRWGETQYF; v_call: TRBV7-2; j_call: TRBJ2-5; d_call: .; clone_size: .
cdr3_nt: TGTGCCAGCAGCCCCGGGGTGGAGCAGGCCCAGTACTTC; cdr3_aa: CASSPGVEQAQYF; v_call: TRBV9; j_call: TRBJ2-5; d_call: .; clone_size: .
cdr3_nt: TGTGCCAGCAGCTTAGGGGGGGGTCAGCCCCAGCATTTT; cdr3_aa: CASSLGGGQPQHF; v_call: TRBV11-2; j_call: TRBJ1-5; d_call: .; clone_size: .
cdr3_nt: TGTGCCAGCAGCTCACCGGGACAGGTCCGGCAGTTCTTC; cdr3_aa: CASSSPGQVRQFF; v_call: TRBV7-3; j_call: TRBJ2-1; d_call: TRBD1; clone_size: .
cdr3_nt: TGTGCCAGCAATCCGAGTATGCGGGGCAATCAGCCCCAGCATTTT; cdr3_aa: CASNPSMRGNQPQHF; v_call: TRBV19; j_call: TRBJ1-5; d_call: .; clone_size: .
cdr3_nt: TGCGCCAGCAGCCCTATCAGGGGCTCGAAGAACACTGAAGCTTTCTTT; cdr3_aa: CASSPIRGSKNTEAFF; v_call: TRBV5-1; j_call: TRBJ1-1; d_call: .; clone_size: .
cdr3_nt: TGCGCCAGCAGCTTCGGGGGATACAACACCGGGGAGCTGTTTTTT; cdr3_aa: CASSFGGYNTGELFF; v_call: TRBV5-1; j_call: TRBJ2-2; d_call: .; clone_size: .
cdr3_nt: TGTGCCAGTAGTCAAAAGGCAGGGTTAGATACGCAGTATTTT; cdr3_aa: CASSQKAGLDTQYF; v_call: TRBV19; j_call: TRBJ2-3; d_call: .; clone_size: .
cdr3_nt: TGTGCCAGCGGGCTTAGCGGGGGGGTGAATGAGCAGTTCTTC; cdr3_aa: CASGLSGGVNEQFF; v_call: TRBV28; j_call: TRBJ2-1; d_call: TRBD2; clone_size: .
cdr3_nt: TGTGCCAGCAGGGAACGGGGGGGCCTGGAGACCCAGTACTTC; cdr3_aa: CASRERGGLETQYF; v_call: TRBV2; j_call: TRBJ2-5; d_call: TRBD2; clone_size: .
cdr3_nt: TGCGCCAGCAGCCAAGAGGTACCGGGACTAGCGGGAGTGGGTTCCTACGAGCAGTACTTC; cdr3_aa: CASSQEVPGLAGVGSYEQYF; v_call: TRBV4-1; j_call: TRBJ2-7; d_call: TRBD2; clone_size: few
cdr3_nt: TGCAGCGTTGGGACAGGGAATGGCTATGGCTACACCTTC; cdr3_aa: CSVGTGNGYGYTF; v_call: TRBV29-1; j_call: TRBJ1-2; d_call: TRBD1; clone_size: once
cdr3_nt: TGCGCCAGCAGCTTTGGACTTGGGGACTACGAGCAGTACTTC; cdr3_aa: CASSFGLGDYEQYF; v_call: TRBV5-1; j_call: TRBJ2-7; d_call: .; clone_size: .
cdr3_nt: TGTGCCAGCAGTACGACAGGTCTACAACCCGGGGACACCATATATTTT; cdr3_aa: CASSTTGLQPGDTIYF; v_call: TRBV28; j_call: TRBJ1-3; d_call: .; clone_size: .
cdr3_nt: TGTGCCAGTACCTCAACACGGGGGGAGCCTCAGCCCCAGCATTTT; cdr3_aa: CASTSTRGEPQPQHF; v_call: TRBV19; j_call: TRBJ1-5; d_call: .; clone_size: .
cdr3_nt: TGTGCCAGCGCGGACAGGGCCTCCTATAATTCACCCCTCCACTTT; cdr3_aa: CASADRASYNSPLHF; v_call: TRBV5-8; j_call: TRBJ1-6; d_call: TRBD1; clone_size: .
cdr3_nt: TGCGCCAGCAGTCATTACAGGGATGGGAGCACTGAAGCTTTCTTT; cdr3_aa: CASSHYRDGSTEAFF; v_call: TRBV23-1; j_call: TRBJ1-1; d_call: .; clone_size: .
cdr3_nt: TGTGCCTGGTCAGGGAACGGGGAGCTGTTTTTT; cdr3_aa: CAWSGNGELFF; v_call: TRBV30; j_call: TRBJ2-2; d_call: .; clone_size: .
cdr3_nt: TGTGCCAGCAGTAAGGGGGGGGACGGCTACGAGCAGTACTTC; cdr3_aa: CASSKGGDGYEQYF; v_call: TRBV2; j_call: TRBJ2-7; d_call: .; clone_size: few
cdr3_nt: TGTGCCTCTTCCAGGGTGACCCAAACAGATACGCAGTATTTT; cdr3_aa: CASSRVTQTDTQYF; v_call: TRBV30; j_call: TRBJ2-3; d_call: .; clone_size: .
cdr3_nt: TGTGCCAGCAGCTTAGCCCAAAACTACAATGAGCAGTTCTTC; cdr3_aa: CASSLAQNYNEQFF; v_call: TRBV7-3; j_call: TRBJ2-1; d_call: .; clone_size: .
cdr3_nt: TGTGCCAGCAGCTTAGGGACAGGCTATGGCTACACCTTC; cdr3_aa: CASSLGTGYGYTF; v_call: TRBV7-2; j_call: TRBJ1-2; d_call: TRBD1; clone_size: .
cdr3_nt: TGTGCCAGCAGAACCGGGCCCACCTATGGCTACACCTTC; cdr3_aa: CASRTGPTYGYTF; v_call: TRBV6-5; j_call: TRBJ1-2; d_call: .; clone_size: once
cdr3_nt: TGCGCCAGCAGCCCAGACATCGGGGGCTACACCTTC; cdr3_aa: CASSPDIGGYTF; v_call: TRBV5-1; j_call: TRBJ1-2; d_call: .; clone_size: .
cdr3_nt: TGTGCCAGCAGTTTAAATCCCTCCTACGAGCAGTACTTC; cdr3_aa: CASSLNPSYEQYF; v_call: TRBV27; j_call: TRBJ2-7; d_call: .; clone_size: .
cdr3_nt: TGTGCCAGCAACAGACAGGCATCCGGGGAGCTGTTTTTT; cdr3_aa: CASNRQASGELFF; v_call: TRBV9; j_call: TRBJ2-2; d_call: .; clone_size: .
cdr3_nt: TGTGCCAGCAGTCGACACGGGGACTACGAGCAGTACTTC; cdr3_aa: CASSRHGDYEQYF; v_call: TRBV28; j_call: TRBJ2-7; d_call: .; clone_size: once
cdr3_nt: TGTGCCAGCAGTAGAGGACTAGGGGTCGGTGAGCAGTTCTTC; cdr3_aa: CASSRGLGVGEQFF; v_call: TRBV28; j_call: TRBJ2-1; d_call: TRBD2; clone_size: .
cdr3_nt: TGTGCCATCAGTGACGTCGGCGGGGGCACAGATACGCAGTATTTT; cdr3_aa: CAISDVGGGTDTQYF; v_call: TRBV10-3; j_call: TRBJ2-3; d_call: .; clone_size: .
cdr3_nt: TGTGCAAGTCGCTTAGAAGTGGAGACAGGGAGGCCAGATACGCAGTATTTT; cdr3_aa: CASRLEVETGRPDTQYF; v_call: TRBV12-2; j_call: TRBJ2-3; d_call: .; clone_size: .
cdr3_nt: TGCGCCAGCAGCCAAGAAGCGGGTATCACCGGGGAGCTGTTTTTT; cdr3_aa: CASSQEAGITGELFF; v_call: TRBV4-3; j_call: TRBJ2-2; d_call: .; clone_size: .
cdr3_nt: TGTGCCAGCAGCTTAAATCGACAGGGCACAGATACGCAGTATTTT; cdr3_aa: CASSLNRQGTDTQYF; v_call: TRBV11-3; j_call: TRBJ2-3; d_call: .; clone_size: .
cdr3_nt: TGTGCCAGCATTATAGCCCCAGGGGGCAACACTGAAGCTTTCTTT; cdr3_aa: CASIIAPGGNTEAFF; v_call: TRBV6-1; j_call: TRBJ1-1; d_call: TRBD1; clone_size: .
cdr3_nt: TGTGCCAGCACCTTCTCGGAACAGGGGGCCTACGAGCAGTACTTC; cdr3_aa: CASTFSEQGAYEQYF; v_call: TRBV11-2; j_call: TRBJ2-7; d_call: TRBD1; clone_size: .
cdr3_nt: TGTGCCAGTAGTATGGTAGGGTATGACTATGGCTACACCTTC; cdr3_aa: CASSMVGYDYGYTF; v_call: TRBV19; j_call: TRBJ1-2; d_call: .; clone_size: .
cdr3_nt: TGTGCCAGCACGGGCGATGTTCCTGAAGCTTTCTTT; cdr3_aa: CASTGDVPEAFF; v_call: TRBV6-1; j_call: TRBJ1-1; d_call: .; clone_size: .
cdr3_nt: TGTGCCAGCAATCAGGTTTCAAATTCACCCCTCCACTTT; cdr3_aa: CASNQVSNSPLHF; v_call: TRBV6-1; j_call: TRBJ1-6; d_call: .; clone_size: .
cdr3_nt: TGTGCTAGTGGTTTGGGCCTGGGTTATGGCTACACCTTC; cdr3_aa: CASGLGLGYGYTF; v_call: TRBV12-5; j_call: TRBJ1-2; d_call: .; clone_size: .
cdr3_nt: TGTGCCAGCAGTCGAACCTCCGGGGCAGAGACCCAGTACTTC; cdr3_aa: CASSRTSGAETQYF; v_call: TRBV28; j_call: TRBJ2-5; d_call: .; clone_size: once
cdr3_nt: TGTGCCAGCAGCTGGGGGGGGATGAACACTGAAGCTTTCTTT; cdr3_aa: CASSWGGMNTEAFF; v_call: TRBV5-4; j_call: TRBJ1-1; d_call: .; clone_size: .
cdr3_nt: TGTGCCAGCAGCTTAGCTCGGACTTCCCTAAATTCACCCCTCCACTTT; cdr3_aa: CASSLARTSLNSPLHF; v_call: TRBV11-2; j_call: TRBJ1-6; d_call: .; clone_size: .
cdr3_nt: TGTGCCAGCAGTTGGGGCGCAGGGGGGGACTACGAGCAGTACTTC; cdr3_aa: CASSWGAGGDYEQYF; v_call: TRBV6-5; j_call: TRBJ2-7; d_call: .; clone_size: once
cdr3_nt: TGTGCCAGCAGTCGAAGCGGGACAGGGTTCTACGAGCAGTACTTC; cdr3_aa: CASSRSGTGFYEQYF; v_call: TRBV27; j_call: TRBJ2-7; d_call: TRBD1; clone_size: .
cdr3_nt: TGTGCCAGCAGCCAAGGATGGACTGAAGCTTTCTTT; cdr3_aa: CASSQGWTEAFF; v_call: TRBV6-1; j_call: TRBJ1-1; d_call: .; clone_size: .
cdr3_nt: TGCGCCAGCAGTGAGTCGTACAGTGGTCTTAGCACAGATACGCAGTATTTT; cdr3_aa: CASSESYSGLSTDTQYF; v_call: TRBV10-2; j_call: TRBJ2-3; d_call: .; clone_size: .
cdr3_nt: TGCGCCAGCAGCGGGGCGGCTAGCGACCAAGAGACCCAGTACTTC; cdr3_aa: CASSGAASDQETQYF; v_call: TRBV4-1; j_call: TRBJ2-5; d_call: .; clone_size: .
cdr3_nt: TGTGCCAGCAGCCAAGAGGCGCCATTCCCGGGGGCGTACGAAAAACTGTTTTTT; cdr3_aa: CASSQEAPFPGAYEKLFF; v_call: TRBV4-2; j_call: TRBJ1-4; d_call: .; clone_size: .
cdr3_nt: TGTGCCAGCAGCCGCCCGGATAGCGAGACAGATACGCAGTATTTT; cdr3_aa: CASSRPDSETDTQYF; v_call: TRBV7-6; j_call: TRBJ2-3; d_call: .; clone_size: .
cdr3_nt: TGTGCCAGCAGATCGGACTTGCAGGGCTCCTACGAGCAGTACTTC; cdr3_aa: CASRSDLQGSYEQYF; v_call: TRBV5-6; j_call: TRBJ2-7; d_call: .; clone_size: .
cdr3_nt: TGTGCCAGCTCACCAGACGGGGAGCTGTTTTTT; cdr3_aa: CASSPDGELFF; v_call: TRBV18; j_call: TRBJ2-2; d_call: .; clone_size: few